This TCR beta chain came from a study of neurological immune-mediated disorders. Findings and caveats of the study: HTLV-1-associated myelopathy had the most TCR clonal expansion, while multiple sclerosis had the least, a level that fell below healthy controls.

CDR1 and CDR2 (germline): MGHDK, SYGVNS. Trimming pared 6 bases from V and 5 bases from J, leaving 25 bases between. This CDR3 has 17 residues. In this sample, this clonotype turned up many times. Its antigen is not identified. Time point in this sample: technical triplicate 2. The team produced cDNA through 5'RACE using 10-nucleotide random UMIs. Over 190 million TCR-beta sequences from 15-18 subjects came out of each sequencing run. TCRdb re-analysed the 5' RACE reads in MiXCR, keeping a single row per CDR3 protein. Of roughly 32,000 distinct CDR3 sequences detected, roughly 15% appear once; the ten largest clones hold about 5.7%.

The J gene is TRBJ2-5, the V gene TRBV25-1, with D perhaps TRBD2 (6 bases). The material sequenced was CD4+ T cells from blood. This TCR came from a female donor with HTLV-1-associated myelopathy (HAM/TSP). The CDR3 DNA reads as TGTGCCAGCAGGGTTCTCCTTGCAAGCGCGGGACGGGAGACCCAGTACTTC. Its translation is CASRVLLASAGRETQYF.